Below are 17 T cell receptor beta chains sequenced from a single sample in a study of follicular helper T cells after annual influenza vaccination. These TCRs are of unknown antigen specificity. The time point: 2014-2015 season, 7 days after vaccination. The cells came from PBMC given overlapping influenza protein peptide pools for roughly 19 hours. Sequencing was performed with immunoSEQ multiplex PCR; in TCRdb, only in-frame clones are kept and a portion is missing. The profile shows about 150 clones, roughly 84% of them singletons. This sample comprised CXCR5+ CD38+ circulating T follicular helper cells from blood, cultured in vitro and sorted as CD69+ CD200+, obtained 7 days after influenza vaccination. This sample's subset: circulating Tfh, non-naive CD4+CXCR5+PD-1+ (ICOS+CD38+ or ICOS-CD38-). Receptors originate from an adult who received the influenza vaccine.

This chain links TRBV6-5 with TRBJ2-3, with D perhaps TRBD1 (5 bases). CDR3 length: 11 residues. Germline V gene sequence: CDR1 MNHEY, CDR2 SVGAGI. Trimming took off 5 bases at V and 8 bases at J, with 8 bases between the two ends. CDR3 coding DNA: TGTGCCAGCAGTACCCAGGGTACGCAGTATTTT. Amino acid sequence: CASSTQGTQYF.

The chain is built from TRBV6-5 and TRBJ2-7, with TRBD1 matching over 7 bases. V was pared by 4 bases and J by 3 bases, with 3 bases of the junction left unmatched. This CDR3 has 13 amino acids. Germline CDR1 reads MNHEY; CDR2 reads SVGAGI. The CDR3 DNA follows: TGTGCCAGCAGTTTAGGGACAGACTACGAGCAGTACTTC. It specifies CASSLGTDYEQYF.

This chain connects TRBV5-1 to TRBJ2-7; possibly TRBD1 or TRBD2 for D (6 bases each). CDR1 is SGHRS and CDR2 is YFSETQ in the germline V gene. Trimming stripped 4 bases from V and 3 bases from J, with 14 bases between. The CDR3 covers 14 residues. The CDR3 sequence: CASSPGGGNYEQYF. The CDR3 DNA follows: TGCGCCAGCAGCCCAGGAGGGGGAAACTACGAGCAGTACTTC.

The V call is TRBV30, the J call TRBJ1-2; D is undetermined. The germline V gene encodes CDR1 GTSNPN and CDR2 SVGIG (reference sequence). V was clipped by 2 bases and J by 0 bases, with 13 bases between them. There are 15 residues in the CDR3. CDR3 loop: CAWSPLLGANYGYTF. CDR3 in DNA: TGTGCCTGGAGTCCCTTACTTGGAGCTAACTATGGCTACACCTTC.

This sequence joins TRBV28 and TRBJ2-2; 12 positions agree with TRBD2. The CDR3 is 17 amino acids. Germline V CDR1 and CDR2: MDHEN, SYDVKM. Unmatched junction bases numbered 10, after V lost 6 bases and J lost 5 bases. The CDR3, as DNA: TGTGCCAGCAGACCCCTAGCGGGAGGGCCGTGGACCGGGGAGCTGTTTTTT. Translation gives CASRPLAGGPWTGELFF.

The chain uses TRBV5-1 and TRBJ2-2; TRBD2 agrees at 10 bases. This CDR3 spans 16 amino acids. In germline, CDR1 is SGHRS, CDR2 YFSETQ. Trimming removed 1 base from V and 4 bases from J; junction bases left unmatched: 4. The CDR3 region has the DNA TGCGCCAGCAGCTTGACTAGCGGGACGGGCACCGGGGAGCTGTTTTTT. This codes for CASSLTSGTGTGELFF.

The CDR3 DNA follows: TGTGCCAGCAGCTTAGCGGGGGGTCGGTCCTACGAGCAGTACTTC. This codes for CASSLAGGRSYEQYF. The rearrangement uses TRBV7-2 and TRBJ2-7; D may be TRBD2 (6 bases). CDR1 SGHTA and CDR2 FQGNSA come from the germline V gene. V lost 0 bases and J lost 1, with 10 bases in between. The length of the CDR3 is 15 residues. The variable domain in full, completed from reference TRBV7-2 and TRBJ2-7, reads GAGVSQSPSNKVTEKGKDVELRCDPISGHTALYWYRQSLGQGLEFLIYFQGNSAPDKSGLPSDRFSAERTGGSVSTLTIQRTQQEDSAVYLCASSLAGGRSYEQYFGPGTRLTVT.

The rearrangement uses TRBV19 and TRBJ1-1; D call uncertain. V lost 2 bases and J 1 base, leaving 5 bases between the germline ends. This CDR3 comprises 13 residues. Looked up from germline, CDR1 is LNHDA and CDR2 is SQIVND (reference sequence). CDR3 DNA sequence: TGTGCCAGTAGTATAATGGGGAACACTGAAGCTTTCTTT. Residues: CASSIMGNTEAFF.

Only a few counts were recorded for this clone. The J gene is TRBJ1-5, the V gene TRBV6-6; D perhaps matches TRBD1 (5 bases). V was shortened by 7 bases and J by 2 bases, with 9 bases between the two germline ends. The CDR3 has 13 residues. Germline V lookup: CDR1 MNHNY, CDR2 SVGAGI (reference sequence). CDR3 coding DNA: TGTGCCAGCAACCCACAGGGCAATCAGCCCCAGCATTTT. It codes for CASNPQGNQPQHF.

The V and J genes are TRBV4-2 and TRBJ2-1, with 9 bases aligning to TRBD2. The CDR3 covers 16 residues. Germline-derived CDR1 and CDR2 are LGHNA and YNFKEQ. Germline trimming cut 1 base from V and 4 bases from J; bases unmatched to any gene: 5. DNA of the CDR3: TGTGCCAGCAGCCAAGTCCGAGCGGGGGGTTACAATGAGCAGTTCTTC. It codes for CASSQVRAGGYNEQFF.

The sample holds one count of this clone. The V and J genes are TRBV5-8 and TRBJ1-1, with 8 bases identical to TRBD1. The V gene end was trimmed by 4 bases and the J gene end by 3 bases; junction bases not matched to a gene: 2. Germline CDR1 and CDR2: SGHTS and YDEGEE. The CDR3 spans 13 residues. CDR3 sequence (DNA): TGTGCCAGCAGCCAGGACAGGGACACTGAAGCTTTCTTT. Protein product: CASSQDRDTEAFF.

The chain has TRBV5-1 and TRBJ2-7; TRBD2 might be the D (6 bases). With the DNA end fitting TRBJ2-5 better, the J assignment may be wrong. CDR1 is SGHRS, CDR2 YFSETQ, per germline. The CDR3 runs to 15 residues. The CDR3 loop is CASSLFAGRRETQYF. CDR3 bases: TGCGCCAGCAGCTTGTTCGCAGGGAGGAGGGAGACCCAGTACTTC.

The chain combines TRBV5-1 with TRBJ1-2; TRBD1 matches 11 bases. This CDR3 has 13 residues. The junction had 8 bases not matched to a gene; V was cut back by 9 bases and J by 7 bases. Germline CDR1 is SGHRS and CDR2 is YFSETQ. The CDR3 spells CATRTGGVFGYTF. In nucleotides, the CDR3 is TGCGCCACCCGGACAGGGGGCGTCTTTGGCTACACCTTC.

The chain recombines TRBV9 with TRBJ2-3; TRBD1 agrees at 7 bases. This CDR3 has 14 residues. Losses at the gene ends were 3 bases for V and 3 bases for J; bases not matched to a gene: 4. The germline gives CDR1 SGDLS, CDR2 YYNGEE. The CDR3 sequence: CASSATGRTDTQYF. CDR3 in DNA: TGTGCCAGCAGCGCGACAGGGCGAACAGATACGCAGTATTTT.

The chain has TRBV7-3 and TRBJ1-3; D is perhaps TRBD1 (5 bases). V was trimmed by 0 bases and J by 2 bases, leaving 8 bases between them. This CDR3 region has 15 residues. CDR1 SGHTA and CDR2 FQGTGA come from the germline V gene. In nucleotides, the CDR3 is TGTGCCAGCAGCTTAACCGCGGGGCCTGGAAACACCATATATTTT. Its protein product is CASSLTAGPGNTIYF.

The chain joins TRBV6-1 to TRBJ2-1, with 8 nucleotides matching TRBD1. This CDR3 region has 14 residues. CDR1 and CDR2 (germline): MNHNS, SASEGT. The J segment lost 5 bases and the V segment lost 6 bases, leaving 6 bases of the junction unmatched. The CDR3 DNA reads as TGTGCCAGCAGGCCCGACAGGGGAAACAATGAGCAGTTCTTC. The encoded protein is CASRPDRGNNEQFF.

The J gene is TRBJ2-4, the V gene TRBV6-1, with D possibly called TRBD1 or TRBD2 (6 bases each). Germline CDR1 is MNHNS and CDR2 is SASEGT. Trimming left V 3 bases short and J 8 bases short, with 17 bases between. This CDR3 has 15 residues. The DNA for the CDR3 is TGTGCCAGCAGTGAGGGACAAGGAAGGAGGGACATTCAGTACTTC. Its protein is CASSEGQGRRDIQYF.